One TCR beta chain is described in this entry. Its antigen is not known. Naive CD8 cells, CD45RO-negative and positively selected for CCR7, excluded terminally differentiated effector memory CD45RA+ cells. The sample belongs to a study of shared clonotypes between healthy human individuals. General observations from the study: The study found about 5% of naive CD4 clonotypes shared across a handful of donors.

Sequencing used immunoSEQ multiplex PCR; TCRdb keeps in-frame clones, though not all of them. The sample shows approximately 2,200,000 clones, around 93% of them seen only once. This CDR3 region has 16 residues. In germline, CDR1 is MNHEY, CDR2 SMNVEV (reference sequence). The V segment lost 5 bases and the J segment 7 bases; nucleotides outside the gene matches: 16. This chain uses TRBV27 with TRBJ1-1; 7 bases fit TRBD1. This TCR derives from a man aged 18-30 years in good health. Some clones in this sample may be carry-over from other donors' samples. Sequenced material: naive CD8+ T cells from PBMCs. Here the CDR3 reads CASSAPGRQGADEAFF. Here the CDR3 DNA reads TGTGCCAGCAGTGCTCCGGGACGACAGGGCGCGGATGAAGCTTTCTTT.